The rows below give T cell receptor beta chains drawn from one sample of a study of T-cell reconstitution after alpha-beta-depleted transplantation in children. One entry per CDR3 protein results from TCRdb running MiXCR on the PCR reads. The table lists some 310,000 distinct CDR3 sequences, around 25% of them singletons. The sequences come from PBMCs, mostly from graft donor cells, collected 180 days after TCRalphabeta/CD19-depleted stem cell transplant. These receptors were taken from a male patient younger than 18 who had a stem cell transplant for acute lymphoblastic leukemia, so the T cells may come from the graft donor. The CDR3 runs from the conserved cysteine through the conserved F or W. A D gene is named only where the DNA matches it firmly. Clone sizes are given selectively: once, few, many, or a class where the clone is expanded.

CDR3nt: TGTGCCAGCAGCGTAGGGGACAGCCAAGAGACCCAGTACTTC; CDR3aa: CASSVGDSQETQYF; abundance: NA; d_gene: TRBD1; j_gene: TRBJ2-5; v_gene: TRBV9
CDR3nt: TGCGCCAGCCCCACCAAGGATTCTAGCACAGATACGCAGTATTTT; CDR3aa: CASPTKDSSTDTQYF; abundance: few; d_gene: NA; j_gene: TRBJ2-3; v_gene: TRBV4-1
CDR3nt: TGTGCCAGCAGTTACGCTAGCGGTAGATACAATGAGCAGTTCTTC; CDR3aa: CASSYASGRYNEQFF; abundance: NA; d_gene: TRBD2; j_gene: TRBJ2-1; v_gene: TRBV6-2/TRBV6-3
CDR3nt: TGTGCCAGCAGCTTAGGACACCCAGGGGAGACCCAGTACTTC; CDR3aa: CASSLGHPGETQYF; abundance: NA; d_gene: NA; j_gene: TRBJ2-5; v_gene: TRBV11-3
CDR3nt: TGTGCCAGCAGCTTAGTAGGGCAGGGGTCCGGGGAGCTGTTTTTT; CDR3aa: CASSLVGQGSGELFF; abundance: few; d_gene: NA; j_gene: TRBJ2-2; v_gene: TRBV7-6
CDR3nt: TGTGCCAGCAGCAAAGCCCCGGGGGAGCAGTACTTC; CDR3aa: CASSKAPGEQYF; abundance: NA; d_gene: NA; j_gene: TRBJ2-7; v_gene: TRBV21-1
CDR3nt: TGTGCCAGCAGTTTAGCTTTGTCTTCCAGCTCCTACAATGAGCAGTTCTTC; CDR3aa: CASSLALSSSSYNEQFF; abundance: few; d_gene: NA; j_gene: TRBJ2-1; v_gene: TRBV12-3/TRBV12-4
CDR3nt: TGCGCCAGCAGCTTGGGGCTAGCGGGAGGCGACGAGCAGTACTTC; CDR3aa: CASSLGLAGGDEQYF; abundance: NA; d_gene: TRBD2; j_gene: TRBJ2-7; v_gene: TRBV5-1
CDR3nt: TGTGCCAGCAGCCGAAAGGGGGGGGTGTTGAACACCGGGGAGCTGTTTTTT; CDR3aa: CASSRKGGVLNTGELFF; abundance: few; d_gene: NA; j_gene: TRBJ2-2; v_gene: TRBV5-5
CDR3nt: TGTGCCAGCAGCTTACAGGGGGCTTACACCGGGGAGCTGTTTTTT; CDR3aa: CASSLQGAYTGELFF; abundance: few; d_gene: TRBD1; j_gene: TRBJ2-2; v_gene: TRBV7-8
CDR3nt: TGCGCCAGCAGCTTGCTGATCGGGACAGCCACTGAAAAACTGTTTTTT; CDR3aa: CASSLLIGTATEKLFF; abundance: few; d_gene: TRBD1; j_gene: TRBJ1-4; v_gene: TRBV5-1
CDR3nt: TGCAGTGCGACCGGGGCCCCCAGGGCAGATACGCAGTATTTT; CDR3aa: CSATGAPRADTQYF; abundance: NA; d_gene: NA; j_gene: TRBJ2-3; v_gene: TRBV20-1
CDR3nt: TGCAGCGGAAGAAGGTATCTCAACAATGAGCAGTTCTTC; CDR3aa: CSGRRYLNNEQFF; abundance: many; d_gene: NA; j_gene: TRBJ2-1; v_gene: TRBV29-1